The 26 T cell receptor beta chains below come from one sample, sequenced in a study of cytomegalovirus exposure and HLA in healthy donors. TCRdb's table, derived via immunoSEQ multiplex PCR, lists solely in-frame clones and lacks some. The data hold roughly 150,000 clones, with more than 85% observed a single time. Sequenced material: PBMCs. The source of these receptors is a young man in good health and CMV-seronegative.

CDR3 coding DNA: TGCGCCAGCAGCCAAGAACTAGCGGGGGGGCGGGGTGAGCAGTTCTTC. The encoded protein is CASSQELAGGRGEQFF. The chain combines TRBV4-1 with TRBJ2-1, with TRBD2 matching over 13 bases. This CDR3 is built from 16 residues. The germline gives CDR1 MGHRA, CDR2 YSYEKL. V lost 0 bases, J lost 9 bases, and 5 bases stayed unmatched.

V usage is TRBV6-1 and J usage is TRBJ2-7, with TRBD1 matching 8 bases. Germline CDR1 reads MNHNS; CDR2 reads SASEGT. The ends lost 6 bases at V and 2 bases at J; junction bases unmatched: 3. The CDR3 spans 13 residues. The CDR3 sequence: CASRETGAYEQYV. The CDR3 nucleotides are TGTGCCAGCAGAGAGACAGGGGCCTACGAGCAGTACGTC.

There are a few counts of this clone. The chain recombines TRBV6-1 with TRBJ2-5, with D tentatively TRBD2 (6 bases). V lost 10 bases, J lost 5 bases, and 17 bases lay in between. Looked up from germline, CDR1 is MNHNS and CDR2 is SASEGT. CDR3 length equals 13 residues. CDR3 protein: CATRTPGGETQYF. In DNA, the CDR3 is TGTGCCACCCGAACACCCGGAGGGGAGACCCAGTACTTC.

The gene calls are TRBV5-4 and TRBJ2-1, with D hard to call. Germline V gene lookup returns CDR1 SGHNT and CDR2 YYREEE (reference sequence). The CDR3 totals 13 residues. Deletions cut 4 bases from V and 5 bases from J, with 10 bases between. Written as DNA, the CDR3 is TGTGCCAGCAGCCCAAGCATTGACAATGAGCAGTTCTTC. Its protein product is CASSPSIDNEQFF.

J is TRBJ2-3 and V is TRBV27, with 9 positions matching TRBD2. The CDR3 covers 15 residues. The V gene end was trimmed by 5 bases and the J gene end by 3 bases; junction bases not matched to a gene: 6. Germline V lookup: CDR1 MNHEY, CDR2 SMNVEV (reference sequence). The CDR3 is CASSPLAGATDTQYF. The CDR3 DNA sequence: TGTGCCAGCAGTCCTTTAGCGGGAGCGACAGATACGCAGTATTTT.

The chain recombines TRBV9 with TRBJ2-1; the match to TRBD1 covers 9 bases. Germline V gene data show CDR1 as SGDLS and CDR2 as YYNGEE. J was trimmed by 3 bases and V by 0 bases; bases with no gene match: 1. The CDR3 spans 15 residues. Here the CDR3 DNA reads TGTGCCAGCAGCGTAGTGGGACAGGGCTACAATGAGCAGTTCTTC. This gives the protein CASSVVGQGYNEQFF.

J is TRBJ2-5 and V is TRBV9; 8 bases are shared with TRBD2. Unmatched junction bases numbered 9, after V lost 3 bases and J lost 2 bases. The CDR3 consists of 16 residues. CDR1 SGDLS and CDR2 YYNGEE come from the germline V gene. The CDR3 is CASSAAGGAVQETQYF. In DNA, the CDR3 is TGTGCCAGCAGCGCCGCCGGGGGGGCCGTGCAAGAGACCCAGTACTTC.

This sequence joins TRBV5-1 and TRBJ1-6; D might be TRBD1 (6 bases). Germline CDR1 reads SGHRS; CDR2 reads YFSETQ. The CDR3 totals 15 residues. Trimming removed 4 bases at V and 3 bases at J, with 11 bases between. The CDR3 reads CASSPRDNYNSPLHF. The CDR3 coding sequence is TGCGCCAGCAGCCCCCGGGACAACTATAATTCACCCCTCCACTTT. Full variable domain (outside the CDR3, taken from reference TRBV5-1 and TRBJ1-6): KAGVTQTPRYLIKTRGQQVTLSCSPISGHRSVSWYQQTPGQGLQFLFEYFSETQRNKGNFPGRFSGRQFSNSRSEMNVSTLELGDSALYLCASSPRDNYNSPLHFGNGTRLTVT.

The CDR3 sequence: CASSFGQSGYGYTF. CDR3 nucleotide sequence: TGTGCCAGCAGTTTCGGTCAGTCGGGCTATGGCTACACCTTC. The rearrangement links TRBV28 to TRBJ1-2; no definite D call. V lost 3 bases and J 4 bases, leaving 12 bases between the germline ends. Germline V lookup: CDR1 MDHEN, CDR2 SYDVKM. The CDR3 is made up of 14 amino acids.

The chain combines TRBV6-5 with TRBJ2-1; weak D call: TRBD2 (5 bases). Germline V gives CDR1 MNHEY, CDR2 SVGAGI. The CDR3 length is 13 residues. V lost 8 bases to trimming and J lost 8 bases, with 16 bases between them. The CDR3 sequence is CASQADSRDEQFF. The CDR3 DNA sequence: TGTGCCAGCCAAGCGGACTCTAGGGATGAGCAGTTCTTC.

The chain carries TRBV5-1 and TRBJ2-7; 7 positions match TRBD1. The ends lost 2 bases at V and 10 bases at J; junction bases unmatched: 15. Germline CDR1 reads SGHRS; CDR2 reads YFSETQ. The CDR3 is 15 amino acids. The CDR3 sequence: CASSLIRDSQTFQYF. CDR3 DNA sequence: TGCGCCAGCAGCTTAATTCGGGACAGCCAGACGTTCCAGTACTTC.

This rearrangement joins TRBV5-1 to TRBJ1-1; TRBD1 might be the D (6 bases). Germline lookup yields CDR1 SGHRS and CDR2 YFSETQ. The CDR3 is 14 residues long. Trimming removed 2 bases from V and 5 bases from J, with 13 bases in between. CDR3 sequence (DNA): TGCGCCAGCAGCTTAGGGGGGGCGAGGACTGAAGCTTTCTTT. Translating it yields CASSLGGARTEAFF.

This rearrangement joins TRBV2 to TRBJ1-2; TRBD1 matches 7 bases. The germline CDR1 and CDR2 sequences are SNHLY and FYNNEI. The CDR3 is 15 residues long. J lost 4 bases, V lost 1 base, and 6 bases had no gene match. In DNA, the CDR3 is TGTGCCAGCAGTGAAGGTGTAGGGGGCCGCTATGGCTACACCTTC. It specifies CASSEGVGGRYGYTF.

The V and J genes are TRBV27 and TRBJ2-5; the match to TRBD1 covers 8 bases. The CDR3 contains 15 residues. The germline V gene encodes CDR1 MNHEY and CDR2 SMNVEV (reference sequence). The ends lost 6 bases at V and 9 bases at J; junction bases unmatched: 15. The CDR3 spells CASSPSYAGGTSQYF. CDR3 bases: TGTGCCAGCAGCCCCAGTTATGCAGGGGGCACGTCCCAGTACTTC.

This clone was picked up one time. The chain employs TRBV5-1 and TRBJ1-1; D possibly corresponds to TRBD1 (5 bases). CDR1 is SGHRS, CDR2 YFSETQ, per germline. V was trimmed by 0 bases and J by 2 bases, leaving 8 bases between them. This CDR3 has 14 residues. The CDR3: CASSLDRTNTEAFF. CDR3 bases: TGCGCCAGCAGCTTGGACAGGACAAACACTGAAGCTTTCTTT.

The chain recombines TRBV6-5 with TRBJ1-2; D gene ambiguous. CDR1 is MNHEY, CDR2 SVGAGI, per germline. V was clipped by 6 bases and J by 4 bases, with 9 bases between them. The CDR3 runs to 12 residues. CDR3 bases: TGTGCCAGCAGACTACCGGGCTATGGCTACACCTTC. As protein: CASRLPGYGYTF.

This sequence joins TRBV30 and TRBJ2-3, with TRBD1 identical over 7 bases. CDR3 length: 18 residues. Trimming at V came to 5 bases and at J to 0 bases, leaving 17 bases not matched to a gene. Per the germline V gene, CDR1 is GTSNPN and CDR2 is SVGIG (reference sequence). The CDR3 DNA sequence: TGTGCCTGGGGGAGATGGACAGGTTCATACTCGAGCACAGATACGCAGTATTTT. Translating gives CAWGRWTGSYSSTDTQYF. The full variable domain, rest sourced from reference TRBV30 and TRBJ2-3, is SQTIHQWPATLVQPVGSPLSLECTVEGTSNPNLYWYRQAAGRGLQLLFYSVGIGQISSEVPQNLSASRPQDRQFILSSKKLLLSDSGFYLCAWGRWTGSYSSTDTQYFGPGTRLTVL.

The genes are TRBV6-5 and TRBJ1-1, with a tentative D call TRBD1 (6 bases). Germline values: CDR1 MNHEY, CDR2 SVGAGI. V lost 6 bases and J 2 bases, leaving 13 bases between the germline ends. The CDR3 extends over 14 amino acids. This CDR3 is CASRQQGLNTEAFF. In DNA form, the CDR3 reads TGTGCCAGCAGACAACAGGGCTTAAACACTGAAGCTTTCTTT.

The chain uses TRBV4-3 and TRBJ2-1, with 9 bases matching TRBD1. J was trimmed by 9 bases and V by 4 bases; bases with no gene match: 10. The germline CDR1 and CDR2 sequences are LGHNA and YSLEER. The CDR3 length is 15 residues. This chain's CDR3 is CASSPRDRDTLEQFF. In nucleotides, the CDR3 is TGCGCCAGCAGCCCCCGGGACAGGGATACTCTTGAGCAGTTCTTC.

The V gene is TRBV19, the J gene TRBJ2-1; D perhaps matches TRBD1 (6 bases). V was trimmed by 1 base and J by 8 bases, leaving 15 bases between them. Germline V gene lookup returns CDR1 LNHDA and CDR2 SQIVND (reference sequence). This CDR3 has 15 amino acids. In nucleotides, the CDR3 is TGTGCCAGTAGTATAGGAACAGGGAATTTCCATGAGCAGTTCTTC. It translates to CASSIGTGNFHEQFF. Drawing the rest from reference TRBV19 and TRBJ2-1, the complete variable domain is DGGITQSPKYLFRKEGQNVTLSCEQNLNHDAMYWYRQDPGQGLRLIYYSQIVNDFQKGDIAEGYSVSREKKESFPLTVTSAQKNPTAFYLCASSIGTGNFHEQFFGPGTRLTVL.

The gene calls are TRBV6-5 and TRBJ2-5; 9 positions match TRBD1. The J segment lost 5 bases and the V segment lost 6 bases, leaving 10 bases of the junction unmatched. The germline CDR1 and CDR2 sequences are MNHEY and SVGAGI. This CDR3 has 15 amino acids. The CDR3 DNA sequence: TGTGCCAGCAGACTCCGGGACAGGGTGTCGGAGACCCAGTACTTC. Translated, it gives CASRLRDRVSETQYF.

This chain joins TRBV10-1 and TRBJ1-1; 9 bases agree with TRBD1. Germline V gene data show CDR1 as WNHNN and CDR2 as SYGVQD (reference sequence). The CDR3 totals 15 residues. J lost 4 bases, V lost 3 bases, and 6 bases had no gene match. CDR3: CASSDTGTGITEAFF. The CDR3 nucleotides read TGCGCCAGCAGTGATACCGGGACAGGGATCACTGAAGCTTTCTTT.

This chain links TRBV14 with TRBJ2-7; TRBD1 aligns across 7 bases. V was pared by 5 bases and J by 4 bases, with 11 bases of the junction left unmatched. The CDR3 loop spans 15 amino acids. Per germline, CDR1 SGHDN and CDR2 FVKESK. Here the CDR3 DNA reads TGTGCCAGCAGCGCAACAGGGGTCCCCCTTTACGAGCAGTACTTC. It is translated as CASSATGVPLYEQYF.

CDR3 protein: CASSRVLETALNSPLHF. The CDR3 nucleotides are TGTGCCAGCAGCCGTGTACTTGAGACAGCACTAAATTCACCCCTCCACTTT. This chain connects TRBV7-8 to TRBJ1-6; possible D gene TRBD1, 5 bases. Germline CDR1 and CDR2: SGHVS and FQNEAQ. Trimming stripped 5 bases from V and 7 bases from J, with 21 bases between. The CDR3 length is 17 residues.

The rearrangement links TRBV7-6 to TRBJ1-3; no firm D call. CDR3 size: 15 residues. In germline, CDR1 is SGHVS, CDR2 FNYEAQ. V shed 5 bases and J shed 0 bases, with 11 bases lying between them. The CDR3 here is CASSPRVGSGNTIYF. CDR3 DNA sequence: TGTGCCAGCAGCCCGAGGGTAGGCTCTGGAAACACCATATATTTT.

CDR3 region: CASSYGLAGGVETQYF. DNA of the CDR3: TGTGCCAGCAGTTACGGACTAGCGGGGGGGGTGGAGACCCAGTACTTC. The gene calls are TRBV6-5 and TRBJ2-5, with 15 positions matching TRBD2. The CDR3 totals 16 residues. V lost 2 bases to trimming and J lost 5 bases; unmatched junction nucleotides: 3. Germline loops: CDR1 MNHEY, CDR2 SVGAGI.